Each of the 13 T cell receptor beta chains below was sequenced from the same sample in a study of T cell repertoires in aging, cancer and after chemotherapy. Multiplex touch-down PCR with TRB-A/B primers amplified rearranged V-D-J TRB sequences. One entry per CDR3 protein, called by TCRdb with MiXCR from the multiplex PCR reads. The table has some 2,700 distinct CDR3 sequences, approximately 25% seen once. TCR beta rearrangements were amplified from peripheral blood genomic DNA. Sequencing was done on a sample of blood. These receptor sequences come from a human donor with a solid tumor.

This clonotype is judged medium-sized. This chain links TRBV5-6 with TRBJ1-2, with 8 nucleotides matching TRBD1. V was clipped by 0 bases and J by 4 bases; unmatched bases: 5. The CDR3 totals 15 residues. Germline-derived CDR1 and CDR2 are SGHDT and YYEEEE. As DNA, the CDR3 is TGTGCCAGCAGCTTGGAGGACAGGGTCTTCTATGGCTACACCTTC. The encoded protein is CASSLEDRVFYGYTF.

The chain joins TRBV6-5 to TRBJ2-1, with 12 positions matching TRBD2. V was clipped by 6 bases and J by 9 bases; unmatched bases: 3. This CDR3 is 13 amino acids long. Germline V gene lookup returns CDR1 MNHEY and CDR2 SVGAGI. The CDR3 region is CASSQLAGGEQFF. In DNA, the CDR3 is TGTGCCAGCAGCCAACTAGCGGGAGGTGAGCAGTTCTTC.

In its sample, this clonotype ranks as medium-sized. DNA of the CDR3: TGTGCCAGCAGCCTGAAACCGGGGACTAGCGGGAGCAAGACCCAGTACTTC. Amino acid sequence: CASSLKPGTSGSKTQYF. The chain couples TRBV6-1 to TRBJ2-5; 14 nucleotides agree with TRBD2. V shed 6 bases, J shed 6 bases, and the junction held 12 bases outside the gene matches. The CDR3 has 17 residues. Germline CDR1 and CDR2: MNHNS and SASEGT.

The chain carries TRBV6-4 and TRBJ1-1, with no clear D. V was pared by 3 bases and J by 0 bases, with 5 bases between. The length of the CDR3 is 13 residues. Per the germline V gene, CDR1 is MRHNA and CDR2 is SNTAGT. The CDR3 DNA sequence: TGTGCCAGCAGTGAAGAGATGAACACTGAAGCTTTCTTT. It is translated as CASSEEMNTEAFF.

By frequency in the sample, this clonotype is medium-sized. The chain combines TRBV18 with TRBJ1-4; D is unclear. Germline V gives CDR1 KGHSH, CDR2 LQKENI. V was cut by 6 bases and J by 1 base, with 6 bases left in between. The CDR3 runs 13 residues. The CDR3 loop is CASSAGTNEKLFF. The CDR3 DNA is TGTGCCAGCTCTGCGGGAACTAATGAAAAACTGTTTTTT.

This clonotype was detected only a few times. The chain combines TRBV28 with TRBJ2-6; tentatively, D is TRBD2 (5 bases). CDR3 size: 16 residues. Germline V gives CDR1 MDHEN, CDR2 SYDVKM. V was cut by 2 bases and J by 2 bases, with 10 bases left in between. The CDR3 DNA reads TGTGCCAGCAGTTTACCCCCGCGGGCTGGGGCCAACGTCCTGACTTTC. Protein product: CASSLPPRAGANVLTF.

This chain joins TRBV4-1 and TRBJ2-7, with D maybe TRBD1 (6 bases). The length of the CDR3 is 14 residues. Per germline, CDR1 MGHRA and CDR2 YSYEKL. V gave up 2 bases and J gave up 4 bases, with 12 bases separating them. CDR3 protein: CASSQHRVGYEQYF. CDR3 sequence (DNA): TGCGCCAGCAGCCAACACAGGGTCGGGTACGAGCAGTACTTC.

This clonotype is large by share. The CDR3 reads CSVGGRGTRETQYF. DNA for the CDR3: TGCAGCGTTGGGGGGAGAGGGACGCGAGAGACCCAGTACTTC. V usage is TRBV29-1 and J usage is TRBJ2-5, with D perhaps given as TRBD1 or TRBD2 (5 bases each). Germline CDR1 SQVTM, CDR2 ANQGSEA. The CDR3 totals 14 residues. V shed 4 bases and J shed 4 bases, with 16 bases lying between them.

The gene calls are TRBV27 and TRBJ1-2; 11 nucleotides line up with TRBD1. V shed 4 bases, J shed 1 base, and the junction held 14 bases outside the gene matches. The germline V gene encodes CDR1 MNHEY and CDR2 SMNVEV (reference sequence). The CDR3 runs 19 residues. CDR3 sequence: CASSYPGGDRGSFNYGYTF. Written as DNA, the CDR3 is TGTGCCAGCAGTTACCCTGGAGGGGACAGGGGGTCCTTTAACTATGGCTACACCTTC.

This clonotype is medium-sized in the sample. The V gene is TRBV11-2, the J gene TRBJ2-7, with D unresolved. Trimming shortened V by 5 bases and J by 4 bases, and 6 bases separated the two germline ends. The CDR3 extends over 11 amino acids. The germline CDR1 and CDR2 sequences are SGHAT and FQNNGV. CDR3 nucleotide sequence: TGTGCCAGCAGCCTCAATTACGAGCAGTACTTC. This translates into CASSLNYEQYF.

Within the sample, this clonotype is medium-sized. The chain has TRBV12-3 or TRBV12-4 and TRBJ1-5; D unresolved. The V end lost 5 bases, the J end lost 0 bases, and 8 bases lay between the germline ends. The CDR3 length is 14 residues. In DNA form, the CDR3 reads TGTGCCAGCAGTATAAATTATAGCAATCAGCCCCAGCATTTT. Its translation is CASSINYSNQPQHF.

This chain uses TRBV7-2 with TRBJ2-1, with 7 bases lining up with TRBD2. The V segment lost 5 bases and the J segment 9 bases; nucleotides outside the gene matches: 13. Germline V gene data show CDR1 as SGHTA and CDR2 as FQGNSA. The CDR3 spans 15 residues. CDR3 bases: TGTGCCAGCAGCCCACTTGGGGAGGGGACGGGTGAGCAGTTCTTC. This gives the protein CASSPLGEGTGEQFF.

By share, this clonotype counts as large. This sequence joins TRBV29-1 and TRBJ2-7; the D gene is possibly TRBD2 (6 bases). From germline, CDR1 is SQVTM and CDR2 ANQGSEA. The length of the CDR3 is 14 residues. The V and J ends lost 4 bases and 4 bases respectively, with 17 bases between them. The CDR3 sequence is CSVGGDGSGYEQYF. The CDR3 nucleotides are TGCAGCGTTGGAGGAGACGGGAGCGGGTACGAGCAGTACTTC.